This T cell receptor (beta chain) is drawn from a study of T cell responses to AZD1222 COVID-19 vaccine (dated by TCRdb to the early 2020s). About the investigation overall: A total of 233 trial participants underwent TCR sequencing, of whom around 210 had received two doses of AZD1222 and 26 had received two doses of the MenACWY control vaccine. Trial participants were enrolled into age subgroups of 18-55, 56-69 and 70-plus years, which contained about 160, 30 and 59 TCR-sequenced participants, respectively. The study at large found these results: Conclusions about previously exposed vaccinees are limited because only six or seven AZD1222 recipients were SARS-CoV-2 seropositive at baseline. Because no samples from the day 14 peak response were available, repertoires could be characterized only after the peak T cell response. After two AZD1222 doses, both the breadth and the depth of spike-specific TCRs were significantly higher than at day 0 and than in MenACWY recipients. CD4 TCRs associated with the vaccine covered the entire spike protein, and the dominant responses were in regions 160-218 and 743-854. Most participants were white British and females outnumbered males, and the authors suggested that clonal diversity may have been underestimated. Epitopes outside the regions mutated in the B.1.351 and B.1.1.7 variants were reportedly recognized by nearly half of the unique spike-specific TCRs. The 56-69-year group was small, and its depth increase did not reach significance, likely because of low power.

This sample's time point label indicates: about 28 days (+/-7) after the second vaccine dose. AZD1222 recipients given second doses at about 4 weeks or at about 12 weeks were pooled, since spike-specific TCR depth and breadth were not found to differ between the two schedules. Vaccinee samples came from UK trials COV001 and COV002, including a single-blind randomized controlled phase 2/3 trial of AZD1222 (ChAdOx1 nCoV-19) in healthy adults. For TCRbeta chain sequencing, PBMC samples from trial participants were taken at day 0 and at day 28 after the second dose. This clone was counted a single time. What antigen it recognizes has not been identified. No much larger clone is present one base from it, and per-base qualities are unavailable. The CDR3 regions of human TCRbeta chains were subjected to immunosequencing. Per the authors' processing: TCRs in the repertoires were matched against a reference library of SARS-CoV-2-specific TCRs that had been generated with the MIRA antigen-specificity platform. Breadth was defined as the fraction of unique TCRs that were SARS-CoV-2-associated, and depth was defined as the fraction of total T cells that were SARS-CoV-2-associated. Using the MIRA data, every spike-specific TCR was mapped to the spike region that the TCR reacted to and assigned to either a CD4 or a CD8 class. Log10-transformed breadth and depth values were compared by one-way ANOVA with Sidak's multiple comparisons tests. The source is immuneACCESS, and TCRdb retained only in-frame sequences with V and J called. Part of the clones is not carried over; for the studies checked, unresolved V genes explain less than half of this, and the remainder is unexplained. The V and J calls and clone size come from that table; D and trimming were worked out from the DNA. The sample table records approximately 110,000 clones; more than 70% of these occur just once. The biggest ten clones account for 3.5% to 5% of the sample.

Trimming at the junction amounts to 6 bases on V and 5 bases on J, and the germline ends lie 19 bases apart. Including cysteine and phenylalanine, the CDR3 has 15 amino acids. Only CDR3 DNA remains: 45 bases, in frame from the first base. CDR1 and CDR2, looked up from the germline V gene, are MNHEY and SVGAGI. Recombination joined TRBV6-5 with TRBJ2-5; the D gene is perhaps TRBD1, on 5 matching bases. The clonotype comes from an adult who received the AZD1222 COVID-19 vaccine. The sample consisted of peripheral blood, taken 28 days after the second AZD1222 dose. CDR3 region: CASSECRVGRETQYF. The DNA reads TGTGCCAGCAGCGAGTGCAGGGTGGGGCGGGAGACCCAGTACTTC.